This TCR beta chain was found in a study of tumor and adjacent non-tumor tissue in lung cancer (dated by TCRdb to about 2018). Background for the entire study: By cancer type, the cohort comprised about 13 adenocarcinoma patients, 2 squamous cell carcinoma patients and 1 small cell lung cancer patient. The 15 enrolled patients, of whom some 10 were men and 5 were women, were aged about 30 to 85 years and were diagnosed with TNM stage I to III disease. In total, sequencing yielded 130,000,000 or so productive TCRbeta reads, which works out to an average of about 3.9 million reads per sample. The study compared bulk TCRbeta repertoires between lung tumor tissue and matched distant non-tumor lung tissue from some 14 lung cancer patients. For each patient, one tumor sample and one normal lung sample were taken, giving approximately 33 paired specimens that underwent TCRbeta CDR3 sequencing. The research as a whole found: In normal lung, the top 100 clones accounted for a significantly larger cumulative share of the repertoire than in tumor tissue. Peripheral blood was not sequenced, so blood TCRbeta repertoires were not examined in the lung cancer patients of the study. TCR diversity was significantly higher in younger patients, and higher tumor TCR diversity was associated with shorter overall and disease-free survival. The cohort had only around 14 patients, and the authors noted that larger samples and more detailed clinical data are needed. TCR diversity (inverse Simpson) was significantly higher in tumor than in normal lung tissue (around 450 vs 150, P = 0.0075, Mann-Whitney U test). Neither the sequencing platform nor unique molecular identifiers are named or mentioned anywhere in the methods.

The protocol used for the library was multiplex PCR. The sequencing machine was an Illumina HiSeq 2500. TCRbeta libraries were built by three rounds of nested PCR using primers (Table S4), following protocols modified from ARM-PCR. Before sequencing, PCR products of 200-500 bp were excised from the gel and purified with the QIAquick gel extraction kit. The original methods were these. Trimmomatic was used to clean the reads, FLASH was used to merge the reads into complete CDR3 sequences, and MiTCR was used to assign the reads to V(D)J germline segments. Clonal diversity was calculated as the inverse Simpson's index using VDJtools. In-frame sequences lacking a premature stop codon were counted as productive reads. TCRdb's own reprocessing of the public reads used fastp at Q25 and MiXCR and kept productive beta chains. Entries are consolidated by CDR3 protein sequence, retaining the most common genes and DNA. TCRdb's processing, not the study's, gives the V and J calls here. Present in this sample are tens of thousands of distinct CDR3 sequences, about three quarters of which were seen just once. The leading ten clones occupy 28% of the sample.

RNA was isolated from bulk unsorted tissue, and RNA quality was assessed with a NanoDrop ND-1000 and an Agilent 2100. Newly diagnosed lung cancer patients without prior chemotherapy who had been admitted for thoracic surgery in China between August and November 2014 were enrolled as donors. Anyone who had undergone radiotherapy or chemotherapy before, or who had another cancer at the same time, was left out of the study. Pieces of surgical tissue measuring roughly 1-2.3 cm3 were kept in RNAlater solution and stored at -80 degrees C until use. This clonotype was seen at least ten times. The antigen it recognizes is unknown. Qualities for individual bases were not recorded, and no much larger clone is one base off. From a lookup of the germline V gene, CDR1 and CDR2 are MNHNS and SASEGT. V loses 0 bases of germline sequence and J loses 11 bases, and the interval between the two ends is 14 bases. Counted from cysteine to phenylalanine, this CDR3 has 14 amino acids. Of all the DNA, just the CDR3 is kept, 42 bases in frame from base 1.

This clonotype originated in a man aged 55 to 70 with non-small cell lung cancer. The sample comprised lung tumor tissue. This sequence uses TRBV6-1 and TRBJ1-5; the D gene cannot be named for sure. The sequenced DNA: TGTGCCAGCAGTGAAGCAGGGCCTCGGGCAGCCCAGCATTTT. Its product reads: CASSEAGPRAAQHF.